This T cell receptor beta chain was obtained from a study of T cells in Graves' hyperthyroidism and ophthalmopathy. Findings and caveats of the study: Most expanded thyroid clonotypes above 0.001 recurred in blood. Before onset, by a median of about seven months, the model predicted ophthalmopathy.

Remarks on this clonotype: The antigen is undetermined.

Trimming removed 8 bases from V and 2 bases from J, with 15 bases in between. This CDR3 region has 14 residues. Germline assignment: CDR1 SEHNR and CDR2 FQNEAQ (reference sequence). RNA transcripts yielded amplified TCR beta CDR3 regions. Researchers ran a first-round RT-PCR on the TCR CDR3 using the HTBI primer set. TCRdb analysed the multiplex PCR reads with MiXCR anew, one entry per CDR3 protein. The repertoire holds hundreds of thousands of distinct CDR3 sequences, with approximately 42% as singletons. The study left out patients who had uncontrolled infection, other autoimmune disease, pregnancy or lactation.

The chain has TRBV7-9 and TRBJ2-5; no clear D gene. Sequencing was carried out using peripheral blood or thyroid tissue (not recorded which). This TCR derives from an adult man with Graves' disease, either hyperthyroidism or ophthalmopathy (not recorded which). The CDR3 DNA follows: TGTGCCAGCTCGCCCGATAGTAGGCAAGAGACCCAGTACTTC. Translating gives CASSPDSRQETQYF.